This T cell receptor beta chain was found in a study of cytotoxic CD8 clonotypes in ibrutinib-treated CLL. Study context: Partial response was seen in approximately 25 patients and complete response in 2; after median around six years, around 14 stayed remitted, around 12 progressed. A median roughly twelve months of treatment, range 6 to 36, preceded the collection of response samples. Samples showed on average approximately 260,000 productive templates and 80,000 to 100,000 productive rearrangements.

The protocol was immunoSEQ multiplex PCR, while the TCRdb copy is restricted to in-frame clones and leaves out a portion. Here the sample spans almost 250,000 clones, roughly 70% being singletons. V was shortened by 1 base and J by 1 base, with 5 bases between the two germline ends. Germline CDR1 and CDR2: SGHNT and YENEEA. This CDR3 spans 13 amino acids. Library input was about 1.8 micrograms of DNA from cryopreserved PBMCs. Concerning this clone: This specimen includes other DNA sequences encoding the same CDR3.

V and J are TRBV11-3 and TRBJ2-7; D call uncertain. The material sequenced was PBMCs, taken after 24 months of ibrutinib treatment. The TCR was taken from a human donor with chronic lymphocytic leukemia. The CDR3 DNA sequence: TGTGCCAGCAGCTTAGGTCAGTCCTACGAGCAGTACTTC. Translation: CASSLGQSYEQYF.